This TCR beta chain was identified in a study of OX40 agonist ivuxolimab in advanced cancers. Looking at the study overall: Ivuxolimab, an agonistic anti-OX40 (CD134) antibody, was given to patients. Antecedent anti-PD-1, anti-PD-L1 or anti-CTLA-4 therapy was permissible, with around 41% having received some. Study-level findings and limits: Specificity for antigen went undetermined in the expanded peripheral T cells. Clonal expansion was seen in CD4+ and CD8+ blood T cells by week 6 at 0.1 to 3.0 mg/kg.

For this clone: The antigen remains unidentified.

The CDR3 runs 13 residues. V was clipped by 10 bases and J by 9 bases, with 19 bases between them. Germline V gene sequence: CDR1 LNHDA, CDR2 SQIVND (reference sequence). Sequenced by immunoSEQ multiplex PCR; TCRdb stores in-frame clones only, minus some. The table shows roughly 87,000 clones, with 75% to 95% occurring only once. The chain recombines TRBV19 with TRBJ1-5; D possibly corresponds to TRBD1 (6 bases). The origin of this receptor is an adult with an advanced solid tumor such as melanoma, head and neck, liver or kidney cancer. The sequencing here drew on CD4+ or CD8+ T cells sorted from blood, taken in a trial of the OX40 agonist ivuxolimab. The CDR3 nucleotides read TGTGCCACCTCACAGGGCCCCGGGGGGCCCCAGCATTTT. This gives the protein CATSQGPGGPQHF.